This is a list of T cell receptor beta chains from one sample in a study of T cell repertoires in cytomegalovirus infection. TCRdb recomputed calls from the reads with MiXCR, one row per CDR3 protein. The sample lists 150,000 to 200,000 distinct CDR3 sequences, about a sixth occurring once. The sample consisted of CD8+ T cells from PBMCs. The receptors shown here come from a human donor in good health (CMV status not recorded). Some clones in this sample may be carry-over from other donors' samples. Each CDR3 is given with its conserved first and last residue. D genes are given only for firm matches. Expanded clones get a size class; other rows say once, few or many, or leave the size out.

abundance	d_gene	v_gene	j_gene	CDR3aa
-	TRBD1	TRBV11-2	TRBJ1-2	CASRKGQGDYTF
many	-	TRBV7-2	TRBJ2-1	CASSLNKVNEQFF
few	TRBD2	TRBV28	TRBJ2-1	CANPNLGLAENNEQFF
many	TRBD1	TRBV7-8	TRBJ2-2	CASSSLSGQGPYTGELFF
few	-	TRBV7-2	TRBJ2-5	CASSLASPGPGKETQYF
-	TRBD1	TRBV11-2	TRBJ1-2	CASSPDREGYTF
-	-	TRBV12-3/TRBV12-4	TRBJ2-7	CASSFTDPYEQYF
few	-	TRBV2	TRBJ1-1	CASARRFDNTEAFF
-	TRBD2	TRBV19	TRBJ2-1	CASSIDSGRNNEQFF
few	TRBD1	TRBV12-3/TRBV12-4	TRBJ1-1	CASSPLQGISTEAFF
few	TRBD1	TRBV20-1	TRBJ1-6	CSARGERQGRASPLHF
-	-	TRBV28	TRBJ2-2	CASSLWGAGELFF
few	-	TRBV7-9	TRBJ1-1	CASSQHGQSTEAFF
-	TRBD2	TRBV4-3	TRBJ2-7	CASSQDRAGGRSYEQYF
few	-	TRBV7-2	TRBJ1-1	CASSLKGDRTRTEAFF
-	-	TRBV5-1	TRBJ1-2	CASSSTVTYGYTF
-	TRBD1	TRBV18	TRBJ2-1	CASSPDGTVYNEQFF
-	-	TRBV27	TRBJ2-2	CASTQGPPPNTGELFF
-	-	TRBV12-5	TRBJ2-3	CASGPGDRADTQYF
-	-	TRBV7-9	TRBJ1-3	CASSWTSGRFSGNTIYF
-	TRBD2	TRBV7-2	TRBJ2-5	CASSLGEGTPIETQYF
many	-	TRBV25-1	TRBJ2-5	CASSELAFQETQYF
-	TRBD1	TRBV20-1	TRBJ1-5	CSARGTGSSNQPQHF
-	-	TRBV4-3	TRBJ1-1	CASSHSPTGTEAFF
-	TRBD2	TRBV11-2	TRBJ2-5	CASSGATSGGDETQYF
-	-	TRBV28	TRBJ2-7	CASSLRGHPYEQYF
-	-	TRBV7-9	TRBJ1-2	CASSFSTDTNYGYTF
many	TRBD2	TRBV7-2	TRBJ2-1	CASSLELAEYNEQFF
few	-	TRBV28	TRBJ1-1	CASSVPGQSMNTEAFF
-	TRBD2	TRBV7-6	TRBJ2-2	CASSLARGSSGGTRTGELFF
-	TRBD1	TRBV7-9	TRBJ2-7	CASSAGQGALAYEQYF
-	-	TRBV4-1	TRBJ1-1	CASSQPQGRDTEAFF
many	TRBD1	TRBV5-4	TRBJ1-1	CASRPGTGEAFF
-	-	TRBV11-2	TRBJ2-1	CASSLLGPGATSYNEQFF
-	-	TRBV7-9	TRBJ1-1	CASSALIGPKNTEAFF